This T cell receptor beta chain was recorded in a study of T cell repertoires in ileal Crohn's disease. General observations from the study: The median delay to postoperative endoscopy was 6.9 months. Clonal expansions were more frequent in active smokers than non-smokers at surgery.

About this clone itself: The antigen remains unidentified.

Described time point: neoterminal ileum biopsy at postoperative endoscopy, about 6 months after surgery. Clones were sequenced by immunoSEQ multiplex PCR, and TCRdb holds only the in-frame ones, with some missing. The sample records some 60,000 clones, 85% to 90% being singletons. This CDR3 contains 14 residues. V gave up 6 bases and J gave up 6 bases, with 17 bases separating them. Germline V gives CDR1 MDHEN, CDR2 SYDVKM. This rearrangement joins TRBV28 to TRBJ2-5; possibly TRBD1 for D (6 bases). Sequencing was performed on ileal tissue. The receptor comes from an adult with Crohn's disease. This CDR3 is CASSRQAGEQTQYF. As DNA, the CDR3 is TGTGCCAGCAGCCGACAAGCAGGGGAGCAGACCCAGTACTTC. The whole variable domain, filled in from reference TRBV28 and TRBJ2-5, reads DVKVTQSSRYLVKRTGEKVFLECVQDMDHENMFWYRQDPGLGLRLIYFSYDVKMKEKGDIPEGYSVSREKKERFSLILESASTNQTSMYLCASSRQAGEQTQYFGPGTRLLVL.